This T cell receptor beta chain emerged from a study of post-analysis software for immune sequencing data. The library was made from cDNA and included unique molecular identifiers. TCRdb processed the PCR reads anew with MiXCR; each CDR3 protein has one entry. Of about 810,000 distinct CDR3 sequences in the sample, roughly 58% were seen once. This clonotype appeared a few times. Its antigen is currently unknown. General observations from the study: About 5 TRBV segments (TRBV5-6, TRBV5-1 and TRBV20-1 among them) occurred more frequently in patients than in controls.

V was pared by 6 bases and J by 5 bases, with 8 bases of the junction left unmatched. The CDR3 runs 14 residues. Germline-derived CDR1 and CDR2 are SQVTM and ANQGSEA. The receptor comes from a girl aged 5 to 17 with multiple sclerosis. The specimen was blood. V is TRBV29-1 and J is TRBJ2-1; TRBD2 matches at 9 bases. CDR3 loop: CSVRGGANHNEQFF. CDR3 DNA sequence: TGCAGCGTCCGCGGGGGGGCCAACCACAATGAGCAGTTCTTC.